This T cell receptor (beta chain) comes out of a study of T cells in Graves' hyperthyroidism and ophthalmopathy. Study-level points and caveats: A median roughly 6.6 months before onset, the model predicted ophthalmopathy. Most expanded thyroid clonotypes above 0.001 recurred in blood.

Amplified TCR beta CDR3 regions came from RNA transcripts. First-round RT-PCR with HTBI primers amplified the TCR CDR3 region. TCRdb called the multiplex PCR reads again in MiXCR, with one record for every CDR3 protein. The sample yields 550,000 to 700,000 distinct CDR3 sequences, more than 45% seen once. This clonotype has a single count. Its target is unknown. V was shortened by 7 bases and J by 8 bases, with 14 bases between the two germline ends. The CDR3 totals 12 residues. Germline CDR1 and CDR2: SNHLY and FYNNEI. This clonotype was sampled from an adult woman with Graves' disease, either hyperthyroidism or ophthalmopathy (not recorded which). Sequencing was done on a sample of peripheral blood or thyroid tissue (not recorded which). The chain combines TRBV2 with TRBJ1-1; D is possibly TRBD1 (5 bases). The CDR3 protein is CASTGLNPEAFF. In nucleotides, the CDR3 is TGTGCCAGCACGGGACTAAACCCAGAAGCTTTCTTT.